This TCR beta chain was sequenced for a study of lymphopenia after photon versus proton radiotherapy. Points from the study as a whole: A bigger post-nadir fall in TCR diversity correlated inversely with survival time in deceased patients. After lymphocyte nadir, photon-treated repertoires showed oligoclonal expansion, especially CD8+ Temra. Proton therapy kept repertoires fairly stable, unlike photons, which gained effector/memory cells.

As concerns this clone: Its antigen is still unknown.

Here immunoSEQ multiplex PCR was the method, and the copy in TCRdb shows in-frame clones only, minus some. The sample has approximately 17,000 clones, 88% seen once; the top ten hold 55% to 60%. V dropped 0 bases and J dropped 0 bases, with 8 bases sitting between them. Per the germline V gene, CDR1 is LGHNA and CDR2 is YSLEER. This CDR3 contains 16 residues. The sequencing used peripheral blood, collected from a patient treated with proton-based radiotherapy. The clonotype was recovered from a woman aged 60-75 years with cholangiocarcinoma. Some clones in this sample may be carry-over from other donors' samples. The J gene is TRBJ1-4, the V gene TRBV4-3; unclear D gene. CDR3 residues: CASSQDPPPTNEKLFF. In DNA form, the CDR3 reads TGCGCCAGCAGCCAAGATCCCCCCCCAACTAATGAAAAACTGTTTTTT.